The clone carrying this T cell receptor beta chain is a singleton in its sample. As yet, its antigen is unknown. The V segment lost 6 bases and the J segment 5 bases; nucleotides outside the gene matches: 6. CDR3 length: 13 amino acids. TCRdb re-derived calls from the 5' RACE reads in MiXCR, one entry per CDR3 protein. Of just under 600,000 distinct CDR3 sequences listed, around an eighth were seen once; the top ten hold 11% to 15%. The sample originates from a study of T cells after yellow fever vaccination. General observations from the study: In post-booster samples, most primary-vaccination clones reappeared (96% CD4, about 91% CD8).

The J gene is TRBJ2-7, the V gene TRBV12-3 or TRBV12-4, with 8 positions matching TRBD1. This specimen consisted of PBMCs, obtained on the day of the yellow fever booster vaccination. The sequence was obtained from a man aged 25-40 years who received the YFV17D yellow fever vaccine. The CDR3 spells CASSWDRTHEQYF. Here the CDR3 DNA reads TGTGCCAGCAGCTGGGACAGGACCCACGAGCAGTACTTC.